This T cell receptor beta chain was obtained from a study of T cells in localized non-small cell lung cancer. Regarding the study as a whole: Appearances in adjacent lung were noted for a median 57 of the top 100 tumor clones. With higher T cell density in blood came longer overall survival. The study found T cell clonality highest in uninvolved adjacent lung, above tumor.

Germline CDR1 is MDHEN and CDR2 is SYDVKM. V was clipped by 7 bases and J by 1 base; unmatched bases: 5. The CDR3 is 15 residues long. A note on this clone: Its specificity is not known.

The repertoire was sequenced with immunoSEQ multiplex PCR; TCRdb's copy has only in-frame clones and lacks some. The data contain 30,000 to 40,000 clones, almost 85% of them seen just once; the ten biggest clones take up 15% to 20%. The rearrangement links TRBV28 to TRBJ2-1; TRBD2 aligns across 9 bases. The sample here was peripheral blood, taken before any cancer treatment. The sequence was obtained from a male donor older than 55 with stage III squamous cell lung carcinoma. In DNA, the CDR3 is TGTGCCAGCAATGCAGCGGGGGGTTCCTACAATGAGCAGTTCTTC. Residues: CASNAAGGSYNEQFF. Using reference TRBV28 and TRBJ2-1 for the parts outside the CDR3, the full variable domain is DVKVTQSSRYLVKRTGEKVFLECVQDMDHENMFWYRQDPGLGLRLIYFSYDVKMKEKGDIPEGYSVSREKKERFSLILESASTNQTSMYLCASNAAGGSYNEQFFGPGTRLTVL.